The present T cell receptor (beta chain) was sequenced within a study of long-term antiretroviral therapy in people with HIV. At the level of the study: The earliest samples came from an era when ART typically awaited falling CD4 counts.

Assay version v3.0 of immunoSEQ was used, and it was run at survey level. The sequencing target was about 40,000-50,000 T-cell genomes per sample. The assay was immunoSEQ multiplex PCR, and TCRdb's table has in-frame clones only and misses some. The table lists 32,000 or so clones, almost 85% of them singletons. The study's findings and limits: Across all time points, the repertoire was dominated by clones that expanded before ART.

As regards this clone: Its matching antigen is unknown.

Specimens retained about 0.85-11 million cryopreserved PBMC preceding DNA extraction. V was shortened by 6 bases and J by 8 bases, with 16 bases between the two germline ends. Germline values: CDR1 MNHEY, CDR2 SVGAGI. The CDR3 loop spans 13 amino acids. The origin of this receptor is a man between 18 and 29 years old with HIV. The sequenced sample was unsorted PBMCs, obtained around 3.3 years after starting antiretroviral therapy. J is TRBJ1-2 and V is TRBV6-5; D remains ambiguous. The CDR3 is CASRPGPPQGYTF. The CDR3 coding sequence is TGTGCCAGCAGACCGGGCCCGCCTCAAGGCTACACCTTC.